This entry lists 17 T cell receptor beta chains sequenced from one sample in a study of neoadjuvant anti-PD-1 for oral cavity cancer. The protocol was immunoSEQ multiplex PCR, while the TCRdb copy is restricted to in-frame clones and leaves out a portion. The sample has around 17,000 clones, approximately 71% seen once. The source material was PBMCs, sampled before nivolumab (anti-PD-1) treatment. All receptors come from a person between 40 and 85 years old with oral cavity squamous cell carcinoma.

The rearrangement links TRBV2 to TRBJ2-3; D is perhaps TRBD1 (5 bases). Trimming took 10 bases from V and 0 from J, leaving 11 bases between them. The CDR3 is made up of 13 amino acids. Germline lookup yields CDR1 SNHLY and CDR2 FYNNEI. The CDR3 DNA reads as TGTGCCACCACAAGGGGCAGCACAGATACGCAGTATTTT. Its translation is CATTRGSTDTQYF.

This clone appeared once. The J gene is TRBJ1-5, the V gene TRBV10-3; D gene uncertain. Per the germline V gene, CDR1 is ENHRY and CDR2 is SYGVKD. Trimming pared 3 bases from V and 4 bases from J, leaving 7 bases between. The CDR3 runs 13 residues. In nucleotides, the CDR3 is TGTGCCATCAGTGATGGAGAGAATCAGCCCCAGCATTTT. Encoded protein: CAISDGENQPQHF.

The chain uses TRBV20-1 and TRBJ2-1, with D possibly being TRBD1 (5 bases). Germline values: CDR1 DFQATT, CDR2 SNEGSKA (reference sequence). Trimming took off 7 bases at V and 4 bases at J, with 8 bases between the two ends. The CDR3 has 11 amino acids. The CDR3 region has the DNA TGCAGTGGGGGCCCTTACAATGAGCAGTTCTTC. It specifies CSGGPYNEQFF.

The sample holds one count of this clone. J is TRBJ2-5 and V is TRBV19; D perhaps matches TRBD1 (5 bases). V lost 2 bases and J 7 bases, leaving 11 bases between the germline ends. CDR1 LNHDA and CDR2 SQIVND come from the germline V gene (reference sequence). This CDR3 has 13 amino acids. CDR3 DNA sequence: TGTGCCAGTAGTATAAAGGGGTCGGGGACCCAGTACTTC. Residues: CASSIKGSGTQYF.

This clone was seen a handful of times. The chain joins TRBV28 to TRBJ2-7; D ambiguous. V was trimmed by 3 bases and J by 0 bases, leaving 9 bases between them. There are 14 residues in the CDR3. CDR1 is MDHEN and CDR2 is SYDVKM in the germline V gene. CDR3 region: CASSFGSYSYEQYF. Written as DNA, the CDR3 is TGTGCCAGCAGTTTCGGATCTTACTCCTACGAGCAGTACTTC.

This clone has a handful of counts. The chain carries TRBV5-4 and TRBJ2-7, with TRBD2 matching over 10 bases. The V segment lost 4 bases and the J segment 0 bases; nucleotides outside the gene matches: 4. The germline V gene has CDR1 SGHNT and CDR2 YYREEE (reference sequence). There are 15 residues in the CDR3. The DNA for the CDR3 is TGTGCCAGCAGCCTGGGGACTAGCGACTCCTACGAGCAGTACTTC. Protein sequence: CASSLGTSDSYEQYF.

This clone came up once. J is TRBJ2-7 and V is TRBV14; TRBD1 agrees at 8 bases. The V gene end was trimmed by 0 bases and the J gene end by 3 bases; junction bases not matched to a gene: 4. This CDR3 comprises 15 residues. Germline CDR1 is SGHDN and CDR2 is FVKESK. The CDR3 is CASSQDKDRGYEQYF. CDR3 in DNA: TGTGCCAGCAGCCAAGATAAAGACAGGGGCTACGAGCAGTACTTC.

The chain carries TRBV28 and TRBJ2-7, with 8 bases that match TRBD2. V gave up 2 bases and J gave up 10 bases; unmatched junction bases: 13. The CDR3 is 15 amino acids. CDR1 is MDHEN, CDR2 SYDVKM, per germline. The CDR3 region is CASSLRTSTPFGQYF. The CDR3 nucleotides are TGTGCCAGCAGTTTAAGGACTAGCACGCCCTTCGGACAGTACTTC.

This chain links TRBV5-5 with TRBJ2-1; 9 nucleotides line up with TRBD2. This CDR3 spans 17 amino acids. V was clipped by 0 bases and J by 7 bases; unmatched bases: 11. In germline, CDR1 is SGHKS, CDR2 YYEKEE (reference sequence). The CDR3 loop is CASSLAVGLAMKNEQFF. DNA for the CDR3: TGTGCCAGCAGCTTGGCCGTAGGACTAGCGATGAAAAATGAGCAGTTCTTC.

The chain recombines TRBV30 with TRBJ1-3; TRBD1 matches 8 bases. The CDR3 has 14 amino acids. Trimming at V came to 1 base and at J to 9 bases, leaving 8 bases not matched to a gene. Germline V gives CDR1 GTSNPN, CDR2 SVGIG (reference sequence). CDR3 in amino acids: CAWSAGGPGRTIYF. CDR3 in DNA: TGTGCCTGGAGTGCAGGGGGCCCGGGGCGCACCATATATTTT.

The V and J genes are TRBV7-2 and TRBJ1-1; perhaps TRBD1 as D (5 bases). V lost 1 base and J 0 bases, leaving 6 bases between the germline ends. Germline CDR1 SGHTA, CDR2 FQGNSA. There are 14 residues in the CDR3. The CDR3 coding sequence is TGTGCCAGCAGCTTAGTGGGGGTGAACACTGAAGCTTTCTTT. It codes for CASSLVGVNTEAFF. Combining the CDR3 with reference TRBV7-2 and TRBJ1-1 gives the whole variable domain GAGVSQSPSNKVTEKGKDVELRCDPISGHTALYWYRQSLGQGLEFLIYFQGNSAPDKSGLPSDRFSAERTGGSVSTLTIQRTQQEDSAVYLCASSLVGVNTEAFFGQGTRLTVV.

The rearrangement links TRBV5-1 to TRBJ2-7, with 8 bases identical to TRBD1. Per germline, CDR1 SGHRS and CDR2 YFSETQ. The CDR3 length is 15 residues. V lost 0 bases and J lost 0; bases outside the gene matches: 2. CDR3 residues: CASSLAGQGSYEQYF. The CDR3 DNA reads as TGCGCCAGCAGCTTGGCAGGACAGGGCTCCTACGAGCAGTACTTC. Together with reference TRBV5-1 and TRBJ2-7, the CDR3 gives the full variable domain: KAGVTQTPRYLIKTRGQQVTLSCSPISGHRSVSWYQQTPGQGLQFLFEYFSETQRNKGNFPGRFSGRQFSNSRSEMNVSTLELGDSALYLCASSLAGQGSYEQYFGPGTRLTVT.

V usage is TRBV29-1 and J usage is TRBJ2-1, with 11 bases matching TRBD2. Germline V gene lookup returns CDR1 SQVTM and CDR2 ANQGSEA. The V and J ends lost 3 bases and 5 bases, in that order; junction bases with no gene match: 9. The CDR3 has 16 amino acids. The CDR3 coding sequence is TGCAGCGTTGACGGACTAGCGGGTACCCCTCACAATGAGCAGTTCTTC. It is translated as CSVDGLAGTPHNEQFF.

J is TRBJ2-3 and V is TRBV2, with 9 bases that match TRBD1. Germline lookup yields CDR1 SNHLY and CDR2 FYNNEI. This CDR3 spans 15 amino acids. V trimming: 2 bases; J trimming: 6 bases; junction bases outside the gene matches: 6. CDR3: CASSENRGRADTQYF. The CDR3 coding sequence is TGTGCCAGCAGTGAAAACAGGGGGCGGGCGGATACGCAGTATTTT.

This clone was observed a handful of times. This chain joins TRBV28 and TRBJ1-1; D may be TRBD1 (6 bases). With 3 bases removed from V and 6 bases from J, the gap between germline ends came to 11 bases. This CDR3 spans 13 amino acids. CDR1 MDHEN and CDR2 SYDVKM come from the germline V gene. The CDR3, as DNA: TGTGCCAGCAGTTTGGGGGGGCGGGCTGAAGCTTTCTTT. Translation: CASSLGGRAEAFF.

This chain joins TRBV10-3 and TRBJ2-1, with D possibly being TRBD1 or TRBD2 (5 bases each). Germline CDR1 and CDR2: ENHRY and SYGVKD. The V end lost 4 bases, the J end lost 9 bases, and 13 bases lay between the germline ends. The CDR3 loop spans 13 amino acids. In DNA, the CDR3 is TGTGCCATCAGTGCAGGGACCCTCGGTGAGCAGTTCTTC. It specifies CAISAGTLGEQFF.

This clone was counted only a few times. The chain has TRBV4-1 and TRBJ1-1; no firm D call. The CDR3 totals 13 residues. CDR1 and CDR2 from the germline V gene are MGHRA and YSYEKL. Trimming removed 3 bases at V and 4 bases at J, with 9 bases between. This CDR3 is CASSQYDVTEAFF. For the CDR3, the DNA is TGCGCCAGCAGCCAGTACGACGTCACTGAAGCTTTCTTT.